The clone carrying this T cell receptor beta chain occurred a few times. The data were obtained in a study of blood T cell repertoires in COVID-19. This CDR3 is built from 14 residues. Losses at the gene ends were 5 bases for V and 2 bases for J; bases not matched to a gene: 5. In germline, CDR1 is SGHTA, CDR2 FQGNSA. The table came from immunoSEQ multiplex PCR; TCRdb's copy has only in-frame clones and leaves some out. The sample consists of 450,000 to 500,000 clones, 75% to 90% of them appearing once. Sample: PBMCs or T cells enriched from blood (not recorded which). This chain connects TRBV7-2 to TRBJ2-7, with 8 nucleotides matching TRBD1. This sequence originates from a woman under 30 who had recovered from COVID-19. DNA of the CDR3: TGTGCCAGCAGCACGGACAGGGTTGCCTACGAGCAGTACTTC. The encoded protein is CASSTDRVAYEQYF.